Sequencing of this T cell receptor beta chain was carried out in a study of blood T cell repertoires in COVID-19. The overall study: COVID-19 samples, acute and convalescent, were from the United States, Italy and Spain. PBMCs, B-cell-depleted T cells, or T cells provided the cDNA or gDNA that made up the material.

In the authors' workflow: Cell counts per sample came from amplifying reference gene primers. Here immunoSEQ multiplex PCR was the method, and the copy in TCRdb shows in-frame clones only, minus some. The V and J calls and clone size come from that table; D and trimming were worked out from the DNA. The sample records some 96,000 clones, just over 90% being singletons. Germline CDR1 and CDR2: SNHLY and FYNNEI. Trimming took off 7 bases at V and 1 base at J, with 19 bases between the two ends. The CDR3 extends over 16 amino acids. Sequencing used peripheral blood. The clonotype originates from a man aged 55 to 69 with acute or convalescent COVID-19. V is TRBV2 and J is TRBJ1-2; possibly TRBD1 for D (6 bases). In nucleotides, the CDR3 is TGTGCCAGCAATGAGGACAGACATCATCTTAACTATGGCTACACCTTC. Amino acids: CASNEDRHHLNYGYTF.